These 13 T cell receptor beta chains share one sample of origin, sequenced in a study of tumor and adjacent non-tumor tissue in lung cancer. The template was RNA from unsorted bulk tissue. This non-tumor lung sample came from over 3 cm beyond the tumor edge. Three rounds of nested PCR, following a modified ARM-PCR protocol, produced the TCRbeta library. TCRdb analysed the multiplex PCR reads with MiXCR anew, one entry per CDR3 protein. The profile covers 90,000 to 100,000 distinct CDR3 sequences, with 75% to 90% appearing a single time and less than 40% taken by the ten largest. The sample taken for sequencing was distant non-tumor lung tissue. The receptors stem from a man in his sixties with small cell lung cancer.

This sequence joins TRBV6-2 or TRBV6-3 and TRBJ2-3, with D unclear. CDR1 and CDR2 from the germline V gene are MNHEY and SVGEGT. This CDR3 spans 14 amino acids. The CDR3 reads CASQTHLSTDTQYF. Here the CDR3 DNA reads TGTGCTAGCCAGACTCACCTTTCCACAGATACGCAGTATTTT.

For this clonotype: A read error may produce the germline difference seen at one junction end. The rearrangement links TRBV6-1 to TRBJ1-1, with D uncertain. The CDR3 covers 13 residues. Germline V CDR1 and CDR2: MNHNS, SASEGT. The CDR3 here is CASSRPQNTVAFF. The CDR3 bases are TGTGCCAGCAGCCGACCGCAGAATACTGTAGCTTTCTTT.

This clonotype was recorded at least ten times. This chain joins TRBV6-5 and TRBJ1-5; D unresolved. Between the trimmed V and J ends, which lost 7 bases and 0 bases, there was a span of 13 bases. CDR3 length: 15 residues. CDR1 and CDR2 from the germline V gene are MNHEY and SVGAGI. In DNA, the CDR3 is TGTGCCAGCATTCCAACCCAGTATAGCAATCAGCCCCAGCATTTT. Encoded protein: CASIPTQYSNQPQHF.

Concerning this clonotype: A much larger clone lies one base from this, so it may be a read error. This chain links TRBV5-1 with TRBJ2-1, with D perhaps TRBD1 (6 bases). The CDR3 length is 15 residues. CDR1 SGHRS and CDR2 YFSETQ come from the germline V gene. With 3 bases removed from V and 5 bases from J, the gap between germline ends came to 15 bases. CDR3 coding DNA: TGCGCCAGCAGCTGGGTCATGGGACAAAACAATGAGCAGTTCTTC. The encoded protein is CASSWVMGQNNEQFF.

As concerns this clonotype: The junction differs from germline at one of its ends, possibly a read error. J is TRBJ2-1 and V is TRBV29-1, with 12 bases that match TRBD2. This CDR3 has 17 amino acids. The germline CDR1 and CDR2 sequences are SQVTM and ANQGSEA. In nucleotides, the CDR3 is TGCAGCGTTGAACAGGTGCAGTGGCTAGCGGGGGGGGATGAGCAGTCCTTC. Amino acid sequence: CSVEQVQWLAGGDEQSF.

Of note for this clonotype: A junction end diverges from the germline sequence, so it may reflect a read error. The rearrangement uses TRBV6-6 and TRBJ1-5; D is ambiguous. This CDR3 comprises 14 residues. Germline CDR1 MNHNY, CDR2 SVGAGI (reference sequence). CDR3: CASNPAGSNQPQHF. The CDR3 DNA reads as TGTGCCAGCAACCCCGCGGGTAGCAATCAGCCACAGCATTTT.

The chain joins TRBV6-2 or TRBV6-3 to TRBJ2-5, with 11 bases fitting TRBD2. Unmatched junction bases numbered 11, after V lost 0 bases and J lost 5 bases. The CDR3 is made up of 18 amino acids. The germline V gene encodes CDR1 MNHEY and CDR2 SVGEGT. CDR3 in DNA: TGTGCCAGCAGTTACTCCCAAGTAGCGGGAGGGTTCATTGAGACCCAGTACTTC. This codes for CASSYSQVAGGFIETQYF.

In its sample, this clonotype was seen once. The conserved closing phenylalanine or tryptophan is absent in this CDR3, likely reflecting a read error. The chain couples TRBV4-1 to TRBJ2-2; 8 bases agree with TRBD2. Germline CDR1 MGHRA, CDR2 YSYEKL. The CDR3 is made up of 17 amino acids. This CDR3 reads CAGSHPITGGVDGDLFI. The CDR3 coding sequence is TGCGCCGGCAGCCACCCCATCACGGGGGGGGTCGACGGGGACCTGTTTATT.

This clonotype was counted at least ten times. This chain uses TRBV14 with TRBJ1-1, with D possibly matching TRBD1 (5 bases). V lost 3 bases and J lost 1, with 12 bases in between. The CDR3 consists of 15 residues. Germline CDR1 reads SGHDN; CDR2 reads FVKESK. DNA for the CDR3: TGTGCCAGCAGCCACCTAGGGGCGACGAACACTGAAGCTTTCTTT. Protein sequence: CASSHLGATNTEAFF. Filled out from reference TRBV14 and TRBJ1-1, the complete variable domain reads EAGVTQFPSHSVIEKGQTVTLRCDPISGHDNLYWYRRVMGKEIKFLLHFVKESKQDESGMPNNRFLAERTGGTYSTLKVQPAELEDSGVYFCASSHLGATNTEAFFGQGTRLTVV.

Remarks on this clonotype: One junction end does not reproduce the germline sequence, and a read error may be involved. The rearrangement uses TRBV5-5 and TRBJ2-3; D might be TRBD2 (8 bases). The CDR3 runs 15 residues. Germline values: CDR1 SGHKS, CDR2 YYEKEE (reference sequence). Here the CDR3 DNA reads TGTGCCAGCAGCTTGGCACGGGAGGGGACAGATACACAGTATTTT. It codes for CASSLAREGTDTQYF.

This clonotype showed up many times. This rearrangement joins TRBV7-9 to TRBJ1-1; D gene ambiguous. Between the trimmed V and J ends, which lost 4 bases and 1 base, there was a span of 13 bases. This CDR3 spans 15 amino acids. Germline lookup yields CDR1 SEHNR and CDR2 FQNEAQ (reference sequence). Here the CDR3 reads CASSSQGISNTEAFF. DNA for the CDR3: TGTGCCAGCAGCTCTCAAGGAATTTCGAACACTGAAGCTTTCTTT. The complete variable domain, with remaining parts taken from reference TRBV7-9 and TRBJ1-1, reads DTGVSQNPRHKITKRGQNVTFRCDPISEHNRLYWYRQTLGQGPEFLTYFQNEAQLEKSRLLSDRFSAERPKGSFSTLEIQRTEQGDSAMYLCASSSQGISNTEAFFGQGTRLTVV.

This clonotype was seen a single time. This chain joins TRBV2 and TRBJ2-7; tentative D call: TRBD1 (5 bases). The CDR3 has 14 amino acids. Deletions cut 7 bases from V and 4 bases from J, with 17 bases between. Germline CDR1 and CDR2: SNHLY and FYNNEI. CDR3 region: CASNADRRDYEQYF. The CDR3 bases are TGTGCCAGCAACGCTGACAGAAGAGATTACGAGCAGTACTTC.

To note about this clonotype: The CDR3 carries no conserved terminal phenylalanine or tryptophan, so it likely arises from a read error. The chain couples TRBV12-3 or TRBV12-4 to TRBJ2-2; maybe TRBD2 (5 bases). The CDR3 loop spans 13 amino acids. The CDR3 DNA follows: TGTGCCAGCAGTCCTCAGAACACCGGGGAACTGTTTCTT. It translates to CASSPQNTGELFL.